This is a list of T cell receptor beta chains from one sample in a study of radiation and T cells in renal cell carcinoma. Method: immunoSEQ multiplex PCR; TCRdb's copy keeps in-frame clones and lacks some. Of some 130,000 clones listed, approximately 78% are singletons. This specimen consisted of blood, obtained from a patient whose treatment included radiotherapy and nephrectomy. All receptors come from a woman aged 55-70 years with renal cell carcinoma. Both conserved end residues are part of each CDR3. The order of the fields is clone size, V gene, D gene, J gene, CDR3 protein. D genes are given only for firm matches. A clone size is listed for some rows: how often the clone was seen (once, few, many), or a class if it is expanded.

size: few
V: TRBV29-1
D: NA
J: TRBJ2-1
CDR3: CSVPRQSSYNEQFF

size: NA
V: TRBV5-6
D: TRBD1
J: TRBJ2-3
CDR3: CASSPRGQGPDTQYF

size: NA
V: TRBV14
D: NA
J: TRBJ1-3
CDR3: CASSQDRRGSRDTIYF

size: once
V: TRBV9
D: NA
J: TRBJ2-3
CDR3: CASSVGGASTDTQYF

size: NA
V: TRBV9
D: NA
J: TRBJ1-4
CDR3: CASSVGSADGSEKLFF

size: NA
V: TRBV28
D: NA
J: TRBJ2-7
CDR3: CASTQTYEQYF

size: NA
V: TRBV5-6
D: NA
J: TRBJ2-1
CDR3: CASSWGWSSYNEQFF

size: NA
V: TRBV10-3
D: TRBD2
J: TRBJ2-7
CDR3: CAISSTSGSSYEQYF

size: NA
V: TRBV7-2
D: NA
J: NA
CDR3: CASSLVPQLYEQYF

size: NA
V: TRBV5-1
D: NA
J: TRBJ1-4
CDR3: CASRIVGSGATNEKLFF

size: NA
V: TRBV5-5
D: NA
J: TRBJ1-2
CDR3: CASSLGGPGRGYTF

size: NA
V: TRBV4-1
D: NA
J: TRBJ1-2
CDR3: CASSPLDPNYGYTF

size: once
V: TRBV5-1
D: TRBD1
J: TRBJ2-1
CDR3: CASSPWTGESEQFF

size: NA
V: TRBV6-1
D: NA
J: TRBJ1-5
CDR3: CASSDLSYGPQHF

size: NA
V: TRBV7-9
D: NA
J: TRBJ1-4
CDR3: CASSRAEVNEKLFF

size: NA
V: TRBV7-7
D: NA
J: TRBJ2-7
CDR3: CASSPRQSSYEQYF

size: few
V: TRBV9
D: NA
J: TRBJ2-3
CDR3: CASSVGTYTDTQYF

size: NA
V: TRBV6-1
D: NA
J: TRBJ1-1
CDR3: CASSRGQNTEAFF

size: NA
V: TRBV27
D: TRBD1
J: TRBJ1-5
CDR3: CASSFNRGTGDNQPQHF

size: once
V: TRBV6-6
D: NA
J: TRBJ1-1
CDR3: CASSYSSGGGEAFF

size: NA
V: TRBV28
D: NA
J: TRBJ1-6
CDR3: CASKLSSSYNSPLHF

size: NA
V: TRBV5-4
D: TRBD1
J: TRBJ1-2
CDR3: CASSFLQGNYGYTF

size: NA
V: TRBV18
D: TRBD1
J: TRBJ2-3
CDR3: CASSPQGADTQYF

size: NA
V: TRBV5-1
D: NA
J: TRBJ2-7
CDR3: CASSPGLPTEQYF

size: NA
V: TRBV29-1
D: TRBD1
J: TRBJ1-1
CDR3: CSAKTGGDTEAFF

size: NA
V: TRBV7-9
D: TRBD1
J: TRBJ1-1
CDR3: CASSFAGTGGTEAFF

size: NA
V: TRBV4-1
D: TRBD1
J: TRBJ1-2
CDR3: CASSQEGQAYGYTF

size: NA
V: TRBV5-6
D: NA
J: TRBJ1-1
CDR3: CASSRGVYNTEAFF

size: NA
V: TRBV6-5
D: NA
J: TRBJ2-7
CDR3: CASSYDSHYEQYF

size: NA
V: TRBV18
D: NA
J: TRBJ1-5
CDR3: CASSPQTGNQPQHF

size: many
V: TRBV19
D: NA
J: TRBJ1-1
CDR3: CASNPLGDTEAFF

size: NA
V: TRBV27
D: NA
J: TRBJ2-2
CDR3: CASSLDYGTGELFF

size: NA
V: TRBV6-1
D: TRBD1
J: TRBJ2-1
CDR3: CAGQGASYNEQFF

size: NA
V: TRBV4-3
D: NA
J: TRBJ1-3
CDR3: CASSQGGQLSGNTIYF

size: NA
V: TRBV13
D: NA
J: TRBJ1-1
CDR3: CASTLTRWTEAFF

size: NA
V: TRBV7-2
D: TRBD2
J: TRBJ2-7
CDR3: CASSLAPSGRAGEQYF